A single sample gave rise to the 12 T cell receptor delta chains below, sequenced in a study of γδ T cells in repeated Plasmodium falciparum infection. Vgamma9/Vdelta2+ and Vdelta2-negative gammadelta T cells were flow-sorted from PBMC for bulk sequencing. TCRdb reprocessed the multiplex PCR reads through CATT. The table lists 90,000 to 95,000 delta-chain clones, roughly 0.98% of them singletons. The material sequenced was gamma-delta T cells from blood. These TCRs come from a pool of human donors (malaria-infected and uninfected, not separated).

As to this clone: The TCRdb protein comes from a much larger clone and disagrees with this DNA's translation at residue 3, likely due to a read error; the protein given here is derived from the DNA. The gene calls are TRDV2 and TRDJ1; 11 positions match TRDD3. In germline, CDR1 is GEAIGNYY, CDR2 EKD. This CDR3 comprises 23 residues. The CDR3 region is CARDTLRRRSGGYRVPYTDKLIF. CDR3 sequence (DNA): TGTGCCCGTGACACCCTTCGGCGGCGATCTGGGGGATACAGGGTCCCGTATACCGATAAACTCATCTTT.

This clone came up a few times. It differs at one base from a far larger clone, so likely a read error. The identical CDR3 is also encoded by other nucleotide sequences in the sample. The chain links TRDV2 to TRDJ1; the D gene is possibly TRDD3 (6 bases). The J gene is absent in TCRdb and was assigned here via DNA matching to germline. The CDR3 consists of 16 residues. V dropped 3 bases and J dropped 0 bases, with 16 bases sitting between them. CDR1 is GEAIGNYY and CDR2 is EKD in the germline V gene. The DNA of the CDR3 is TGTGCCTGTGACTCCGTGCTGGGGAACTACACCGATAAACTCATCTTT. Protein: CACDSVLGNYTDKLIF.

This clone has a handful of counts. TCRdb lists the protein of a much larger clone for this DNA, which differs at residue 5, so this is likely a read error; the protein given here is translated from the DNA itself. The V call is TRDV1, the J call TRDJ1; maybe TRDD3 (6 bases). V lost 5 bases and J 0 bases, leaving 22 bases between the germline ends. This CDR3 has 18 residues. Germline CDR1 is TSWWSYY and CDR2 is QGS. The CDR3 region has the DNA TGTGCTCTTGGGAGAATAAGTGGGGGGTGGCGGTACACCGATAAACTCATCTTT. Its protein is CALGRISGGWRYTDKLIF.

On this clone itself: It is likely a read error: a sequence one base away is far more abundant. This sample includes further DNA sequences coding for the same CDR3. This rearrangement joins TRAV36/DV7 to TRDJ1, with 13 bases lining up with TRDD3. Here the J gene was assigned by germline matching of the DNA, as TCRdb has none. CDR1 is VTNFRS and CDR2 is LTSSGIE in the germline V gene (reference sequence). This CDR3 has 13 amino acids. The CDR3 DNA follows: TGCGCTACAAGTACTGGGGGATACGGTAAACTCATCTTT. Its translation is CATSTGGYGKLIF.

This clone occurred a few times. TCRdb's listed protein matches a much larger clone and diverges from this DNA's translation at residue 16, likely through a read error; the protein shown comes from the DNA. The V gene was identified as TRDV1, while no J gene was called; TRDD3, the table's D call, was not compared with the DNA. Germline CDR1 is TSWWSYY and CDR2 is QGS. The CDR3 consists of 18 residues. CDR3 loop: CALGIHDHGGDTNDKPIF. In DNA form, the CDR3 reads TGTGCTCTTGGTATTCACGACCATGGGGGGGATACGAACGATAAACCCATCTTT.

This clone was recorded a few times. This DNA translates differently at residue 4 from the TCRdb protein, which is that of a much larger clone; a read error is likely, and the protein shown is the DNA's own translation. The rearrangement links TRDV2 to TRDJ1; D remains unclear. In the absence of a J gene in TCRdb, the DNA was matched to germline to assign it here. This CDR3 has 16 residues. V gave up 5 bases and J gave up 0 bases, with 18 bases separating them. Germline V gene data show CDR1 as GEAIGNYY and CDR2 as EKD. CDR3 residues: CACGIREKRDTDKLIF. The DNA for the CDR3 is TGTGCCTGTGGCATTAGGGAGAAAAGGGACACCGATAAACTCATCTTT.

This clone was seen repeatedly, ten times or more. The junction differs from germline at one of its ends, possibly a read error. The chain is built from TRDV2 and TRDJ3, with 13 bases that match TRDD3. The germline V gene has CDR1 GEAIGNYY and CDR2 EKD. This CDR3 spans 20 amino acids. CDR3 protein: CACDKVLGDTSSWDARQMFF. In DNA, the CDR3 is TGTGCCTGTGACAAAGTACTGGGGGATACGAGCTCCTGGGACGCCCGACAGATGTTTTTC.

This clone was detected a few times. TCRdb pairs this DNA with a much larger clone's protein that differs at residue 22, likely a read error; the protein shown was translated from the DNA. V gene TRAV38-2/DV8 was called; the J gene was not; the table's D gene call, TRDD3, was not cross checked with the DNA. Germline loops: CDR1 TSESDYY, CDR2 QEAYKQQN. This CDR3 comprises 23 residues. CDR3 region: CAYRSAFISWGMLAPPYTDKLTF. In DNA form, the CDR3 reads TGTGCTTATAGGAGCGCGTTCATCTCCTGGGGGATGCTCGCCCCCCCTTACACCGATAAACTCACCTTT.

With regard to this clone: This DNA's translation differs at residue 11 from TCRdb's protein, which comes from a much larger clone; a read error is likely, and the protein shown is translated from the DNA. The chain employs TRDV1 and TRDJ3, with 9 bases fitting TRDD3. Germline lookup yields CDR1 TSWWSYY and CDR2 QGS. There are 19 residues in the CDR3. The ends lost 3 bases at V and 3 bases at J; junction bases unmatched: 9. DNA for the CDR3: TGTGCTCTTGGGGACTACAGCTGGGGGATTCACTGGGACACCCGACAGATGTTTTTC. It translates to CALGDYSWGIHWDTRQMFF.

On this clone: This is likely an artifact of a read error, given a far larger clone one base away. Other nucleotide sequences in the sample specify the same CDR3. The gene calls are TRDV2 and TRDJ3; the D gene is possibly TRDD3 (5 bases). The J gene was missing in TCRdb and was found by matching the end of the DNA to germline. This CDR3 has 19 amino acids. Per germline, CDR1 GEAIGNYY and CDR2 EKD. CDR3: CACDTVQIESSWDTRQMFF. As DNA, the CDR3 is TGTGCCTGTGACACCGTGCAAATCGAGAGCTCCTGGGACACCCGGCAGATGTTTTTC.

In this sample, this clone turned up a few times. The amino acid sequence in TCRdb belongs to a much larger clone and departs from this DNA's translation at residue 11, likely a sequencing read error; the sequence shown is translated from the DNA. The V call is TRDV1, the J call TRDJ1, with 10 bases fitting TRDD3. V was clipped by 4 bases and J by 1 base; unmatched bases: 24. CDR1 and CDR2 (germline): TSWWSYY, QGS. The CDR3 sequence is 22 residues long. This CDR3 reads CALGGHLPNSPGDTVVTDKLIF. Here the CDR3 DNA reads TGTGCTCTTGGGGGCCACCTTCCTAATAGTCCGGGGGATACGGTGGTCACCGATAAACTCATCTTT.

The sample holds a few counts of this clone. For this DNA, TCRdb reports the protein of a much larger clone, which diverges at residue 5, most likely from a read error; the protein presented here is translated directly from the DNA. The V gene is TRDV1, the J gene TRDJ1; TRDD3 matches at 9 bases. Germline matching of the DNA provided the J gene here, since TCRdb leaves it blank. The CDR3 has 25 amino acids. In germline, CDR1 is TSWWSYY, CDR2 QGS. The CDR3 region has the DNA TGTGCTCTTGGGAAACTCTATCCTACGTTTTACCCCCCGGGGGATACTCCAAAATACACCGATAAACTCATCTTT. Translation gives CALGKLYPTFYPPGDTPKYTDKLIF.